Following are 10 T cell receptor beta chains from one sample sequenced in a study of blood T cell repertoires in COVID-19. TCRdb's table, derived via immunoSEQ multiplex PCR, lists solely in-frame clones and lacks some. The sample contains hundreds of thousands of clones, approximately 88% of which appear only once. The sample taken for sequencing was peripheral blood. The receptors come from a woman aged 25 to 45 with COVID-19, enrolled during active disease.

The chain carries TRBV6-1 and TRBJ1-2; 9 nucleotides line up with TRBD1. CDR1 is MNHNS and CDR2 is SASEGT in the germline V gene. This CDR3 comprises 16 residues. Losses at the gene ends were 6 bases for V and 5 bases for J; bases not matched to a gene: 13. Here the CDR3 DNA reads TGTGCCAGCAGCGAATCCGGGACAGGGCATCGGTATGGCTACACCTTC. Translated, it gives CASSESGTGHRYGYTF.

V usage is TRBV30 and J usage is TRBJ2-1, with D perhaps matching TRBD1 (6 bases). Germline CDR1 and CDR2: GTSNPN and SVGIG (reference sequence). Trimming shortened V by 4 bases and J by 4 bases, and 11 bases separated the two germline ends. CDR3 length: 13 residues. The CDR3 DNA follows: TGTGCCTGGACAGGGGCGCGGTACAATGAGCAGTTCTTC. Its protein product is CAWTGARYNEQFF.

The chain joins TRBV5-1 to TRBJ2-2; D gene unclear. V lost 7 bases and J lost 6, with 7 bases in between. The CDR3 spans 11 residues. Germline CDR1 is SGHRS and CDR2 is YFSETQ. CDR3 sequence reads: CASEEAGELFF. For the CDR3, the DNA is TGCGCCAGCGAAGAGGCCGGGGAGCTGTTTTTT.

The chain recombines TRBV9 with TRBJ2-3; weak D call: TRBD1 (5 bases). Per the germline V gene, CDR1 is SGDLS and CDR2 is YYNGEE. Trimming pared 4 bases from V and 0 bases from J, leaving 12 bases between. The CDR3 extends over 15 amino acids. CDR3 DNA sequence: TGTGCCAGCAGCCCCACGGACACTAGCACAGATACGCAGTATTTT. This gives the protein CASSPTDTSTDTQYF. Based on the CDR3 plus reference TRBV9 and TRBJ2-3, the full variable domain is DSGVTQTPKHLITATGQRVTLRCSPRSGDLSVYWYQQSLDQGLQFLIQYYNGEERAKGNILERFSAQQFPDLHSELNLSSLELGDSALYFCASSPTDTSTDTQYFGPGTRLTVL.

The gene calls are TRBV18 and TRBJ2-7; D possibly corresponds to TRBD1 (7 bases). Trimming removed 3 bases from V and 3 bases from J, with 15 bases in between. The CDR3 sequence is 15 residues long. Germline-derived CDR1 and CDR2 are KGHSH and LQKENI. Here the CDR3 DNA reads TGTGCCAGCTCACCGTCAGGGGGGAAAAACTACGAGCAGTACGTC. Translation gives CASSPSGGKNYEQYV.

The chain links TRBV28 to TRBJ2-2; 9 bases are a match to TRBD1. The V and J ends lost 6 bases and 4 bases, in that order; junction bases with no gene match: 6. Germline V gene lookup returns CDR1 MDHEN and CDR2 SYDVKM. The CDR3 extends over 15 amino acids. CDR3 region: CASRPGQGLTGELFF. CDR3 sequence (DNA): TGTGCCAGCAGGCCCGGACAGGGGCTCACCGGGGAGCTGTTTTTT.

The rearrangement links TRBV29-1 to TRBJ1-1, with a possible D match to TRBD1 (5 bases). Germline-derived CDR1 and CDR2 are SQVTM and ANQGSEA. CDR3 length: 11 residues. V lost 7 bases and J 5 bases, leaving 11 bases between the germline ends. The CDR3 is CSGGRRTEAFF. The CDR3 coding sequence is TGCAGCGGGGGACGGAGAACTGAAGCTTTCTTT.

The CDR3 reads CASSYYGTIYSYEQYF. In DNA form, the CDR3 reads TGTGCCAGCAGTTACTACGGGACAATTTACTCCTACGAGCAGTACTTC. This chain links TRBV6-2 or TRBV6-3 with TRBJ2-7, with a possible D match to TRBD1 (6 bases). CDR1 is MNHEY and CDR2 is SVGEGT in the germline V gene. Between the trimmed V and J ends, which lost 1 base and 0 bases, there was a span of 13 bases. The CDR3 extends over 16 amino acids.

The chain carries TRBV5-5 and TRBJ1-2; D gene unclear. The CDR3 loop spans 14 amino acids. The V gene lost 2 bases and the J gene lost 4 bases, with 12 bases spanning the gap. The germline V gene has CDR1 SGHKS and CDR2 YYEKEE (reference sequence). The CDR3 loop is CASSFMPGGYGYTF. The CDR3, as DNA: TGTGCCAGCAGCTTCATGCCAGGTGGCTATGGCTACACCTTC.

The chain has TRBV5-4 and TRBJ2-5, with 7 bases that match TRBD1. Per the germline V gene, CDR1 is SGHNT and CDR2 is YYREEE (reference sequence). The CDR3 extends over 15 amino acids. V lost 6 bases to trimming and J lost 1 base; unmatched junction nucleotides: 9. CDR3 in DNA: TGTGCCAGCAAAATCTCGGGACAGCCCCAAGAGACCCAGTACTTC. Amino acids: CASKISGQPQETQYF. Combining the CDR3 with reference TRBV5-4 and TRBJ2-5 gives the whole variable domain ETGVTQSPTHLIKTRGQQVTLRCSSQSGHNTVSWYQQALGQGPQFIFQYYREEENGRGNFPPRFSGLQFPNYSSELNVNALELDDSALYLCASKISGQPQETQYFGPGTRLLVL.